The T cell receptor (beta chain) under discussion was sequenced for a study of shared clonotypes between healthy human individuals. About the study: Donors had three CD4 naive, three CD4 memory, two CD8 naive and one CD8 memory plate apiece. Study results and limitations: Richness estimates generally favored naive over memory subsets. Genetic and exposure-history diversity was limited by the small donor number.

Only in-frame clones appear in the TCRdb table, and some are missing; sequencing was by immunoSEQ multiplex PCR. Among about 800,000 clones, approximately 97% were seen once, and the ten largest hold about 0.25%. This clone was detected once. Its antigen remains unknown. Trimming removed 10 bases at V and 13 bases at J, with 17 bases between. From germline, CDR1 is SNHLY and CDR2 FYNNEI. The CDR3 has 11 residues. Naive CD8 isolation took CD45RO-negative cells positively selected for CCR7 and excluded terminally differentiated effector memory CD45RA+ cells. This sequence was found in a man younger than 45 in good health. This sequence joins TRBV2 and TRBJ2-1, with D perhaps assigned TRBD1 or TRBD2 (5 bases each). Material: naive CD8+ T cells sorted from blood. CDR3 sequence: CATPGPLTQFF. For the CDR3, the DNA is TGTGCCACCCCGGGACCCCTAACCCAGTTCTTC.